Each of the 27 T cell receptor beta chains below was sequenced from the same sample in a study of blood T cell repertoires in COVID-19. Sequenced by immunoSEQ multiplex PCR; TCRdb stores in-frame clones only, minus some. The sample has tens of thousands of clones; about 83% are singletons. The sequenced sample was peripheral blood. These receptor sequences come from an elderly man with active or convalescent COVID-19.

V is TRBV19 and J is TRBJ1-2; TRBD1 aligns across 10 bases. Germline CDR1 is LNHDA and CDR2 is SQIVND (reference sequence). The V and J ends lost 9 bases and 7 bases, in that order; junction bases with no gene match: 8. The CDR3 spans 13 residues. CDR3 in amino acids: CASNPTGGTGYTF. DNA of the CDR3: TGTGCCAGCAACCCGACAGGGGGCACTGGCTACACCTTC.

The chain joins TRBV6-5 to TRBJ1-1; tentative D call: TRBD1 (5 bases). V lost 0 bases and J lost 5, with 13 bases in between. The CDR3 has 15 residues. The germline V gene has CDR1 MNHEY and CDR2 SVGAGI. CDR3 DNA sequence: TGTGCCAGCAGTTACTCTGCGGCAGGGAGGACTGAAGCTTTCTTT. This gives the protein CASSYSAAGRTEAFF.

The chain links TRBV11-2 to TRBJ2-3; TRBD1 matches at 8 bases. Germline CDR1 and CDR2: SGHAT and FQNNGV. V shed 1 base and J 3 bases; nucleotides not matched to a gene: 6. This CDR3 spans 16 amino acids. CDR3 in amino acids: CASSLGVDRATDTQYF. The CDR3 DNA reads as TGTGCCAGCAGCTTAGGAGTGGACAGGGCGACAGATACGCAGTATTTT. Full variable domain (outside the CDR3, taken from reference TRBV11-2 and TRBJ2-3): EAGVAQSPRYKIIEKRQSVAFWCNPISGHATLYWYQQILGQGPKLLIQFQNNGVVDDSQLPKDRFSAERLKGVDSTLKIQPAKLEDSAVYLCASSLGVDRATDTQYFGPGTRLTVL.

The V and J genes are TRBV6-5 and TRBJ2-2; TRBD1 agrees at 7 bases. Trimming took 7 bases from V and 4 from J; bases not matched to a gene: 9. CDR1 is MNHEY, CDR2 SVGAGI, per germline. There are 15 residues in the CDR3. This CDR3 reads CASTRAYRGTGELFF. CDR3 nucleotide sequence: TGTGCCAGCACACGGGCCTACAGGGGCACCGGGGAGCTGTTTTTT.

The chain links TRBV5-5 to TRBJ2-1, with 8 bases identical to TRBD2. The CDR3 loop spans 16 amino acids. Germline V gene data show CDR1 as SGHKS and CDR2 as YYEKEE (reference sequence). V trimming: 0 bases; J trimming: 12 bases; junction bases outside the gene matches: 14. CDR3 region: CASSLAEFVVAGRQFF. Here the CDR3 DNA reads TGTGCCAGCAGCTTGGCCGAGTTCGTGGTAGCGGGGCGGCAGTTCTTC.

The chain joins TRBV2 to TRBJ1-4; D is unclear. Trimming took 7 bases from V and 0 from J, leaving 9 bases between them. Germline V CDR1 and CDR2: SNHLY, FYNNEI. The CDR3 contains 14 residues. CDR3 bases: TGTGCCAGCACCCGCTATGCAACTAATGAAAAACTGTTTTTT. Residues: CASTRYATNEKLFF.

This chain uses TRBV28 with TRBJ1-6; no firm D call. V dropped 1 base and J dropped 7 bases, with 5 bases sitting between them. The CDR3 is 13 residues long. Germline V lookup: CDR1 MDHEN, CDR2 SYDVKM. CDR3 region: CASSLSLNSPLHF. The CDR3 region has the DNA TGTGCCAGCAGTTTATCCTTGAATTCACCCCTCCACTTT.

The gene calls are TRBV5-1 and TRBJ1-3, with D tentatively TRBD1 (5 bases). CDR3 length equals 16 residues. The germline gives CDR1 SGHRS, CDR2 YFSETQ. Trimming took off 0 bases at V and 0 bases at J, with 10 bases between the two ends. The CDR3, as DNA: TGCGCCAGCAGCTTGGAATCAGGGAACTCTGGAAACACCATATATTTT. This sequence encodes CASSLESGNSGNTIYF.

The genes are TRBV4-3 and TRBJ2-1, with 12 bases fitting TRBD2. V dropped 3 bases and J dropped 5; count of bases not matched to a gene: 8. This CDR3 spans 17 amino acids. The germline V gene has CDR1 LGHNA and CDR2 YSLEER. The CDR3 nucleotides are TGCGCCAGCAGCCACCCGAAAGGACTAGCGGGAAACAATGAGCAGTTCTTC. It is translated as CASSHPKGLAGNNEQFF.

The rearrangement uses TRBV19 and TRBJ2-1; 9 bases align to TRBD1. J gave up 8 bases and V 0 bases, and 5 bases lay outside the gene matches. Germline V gene lookup returns CDR1 LNHDA and CDR2 SQIVND (reference sequence). The CDR3 sequence is 15 residues long. The CDR3 spells CASSIDRDRVHEQFF. The CDR3 coding sequence is TGTGCCAGTAGTATAGACCGGGACAGGGTCCATGAGCAGTTCTTC.

This chain uses TRBV4-2 with TRBJ2-7, with 8 nucleotides matching TRBD2. Germline V gene sequence: CDR1 LGHNA, CDR2 YNFKEQ. This CDR3 is built from 15 residues. The ends lost 0 bases at V and 4 bases at J; junction bases unmatched: 5. The CDR3 is CASSQDQAGVYEQYF. The CDR3 DNA follows: TGTGCCAGCAGCCAAGATCAAGCGGGAGTATACGAGCAGTACTTC.

The CDR3 sequence: CASSLSYLDEQYF. In DNA, the CDR3 is TGTGCCAGCAGCTTGAGTTATCTGGACGAGCAGTACTTC. The rearrangement links TRBV11-3 to TRBJ2-7; D gene unclear. The CDR3 totals 13 residues. Germline CDR1 is SGHNT and CDR2 is YENEEA. The V end was cut by 3 bases, the J end by 5 bases, with 11 bases between.

This chain links TRBV3-1 (or the pseudogene TRBV3-2) with TRBJ1-5; 12 bases agree with TRBD1. V trimming: 4 bases; J trimming: 4 bases; junction bases outside the gene matches: 11. Germline V gene sequence: CDR1 LGHDT, CDR2 YNNKEL (reference sequence). The CDR3 totals 18 residues. The CDR3 sequence: CASSPHPGQGAINQPQHF. The CDR3 bases are TGTGCCAGCAGCCCCCACCCGGGACAGGGGGCAATAAATCAGCCCCAGCATTTT.

The CDR3, as DNA: TGTGCCAGCAGCCAGGACAATGAGCAGTTCTTC. This encodes CASSQDNEQFF. V is TRBV11-3 and J is TRBJ2-1; D is uncertain. The CDR3 runs 11 residues. Germline CDR1 is SGHNT and CDR2 is YENEEA. Trimming pared 5 bases from V and 5 bases from J, leaving 4 bases between.

V gene TRBV29-1 combines with J gene TRBJ2-7, with D perhaps matching TRBD1 (5 bases). Germline CDR1 is SQVTM and CDR2 is ANQGSEA. Trimming took off 4 bases at V and 0 bases at J, with 10 bases between the two ends. This CDR3 has 13 amino acids. The CDR3 region is CSVVQGFSYEQYF. The CDR3 DNA follows: TGCAGCGTTGTCCAGGGCTTCTCCTACGAGCAGTACTTC.

The CDR3 reads CASRTGTSLSEQYF. DNA of the CDR3: TGTGCCAGTCGGACCGGGACTAGCCTTTCCGAGCAGTACTTC. The chain combines TRBV19 with TRBJ2-7, with TRBD2 matching 9 bases. This CDR3 comprises 14 residues. V dropped 8 bases and J dropped 6; count of bases not matched to a gene: 11. Germline V gene data show CDR1 as LNHDA and CDR2 as SQIVND (reference sequence).

The chain uses TRBV29-1 and TRBJ1-1, with a tentative D call TRBD1 (5 bases). The germline V gene encodes CDR1 SQVTM and CDR2 ANQGSEA. Deletions cut 4 bases from V and 4 bases from J, with 10 bases between. The CDR3 has 12 residues. The CDR3 nucleotides are TGCAGCGTTGCCAGGGAAGGCACTGAAGCTTTCTTT. Amino acids: CSVAREGTEAFF.

The CDR3 DNA follows: TGTGCCAGCAGTCCAGGAGGGACCAACACTGAAGCTTTCTTT. It yields the protein CASSPGGTNTEAFF. The chain recombines TRBV7-3 with TRBJ1-1, with D perhaps matching TRBD1 (5 bases). Germline V gene data show CDR1 as SGHTA and CDR2 as FQGTGA. The CDR3 extends over 14 amino acids. Trimming cost V 6 bases and J 2 bases, with 13 bases left between them.

The rearrangement joins TRBV7-9 to TRBJ1-1; the D is unclear. V lost 5 bases, J lost 3 bases, and 10 bases lay in between. Germline V CDR1 and CDR2: SEHNR, FQNEAQ (reference sequence). This CDR3 has 13 amino acids. CDR3 in amino acids: CASSPLADTEAFF. CDR3 sequence (DNA): TGTGCCAGCAGCCCCCTCGCGGACACTGAAGCTTTCTTT.

V and J are TRBV21-1 and TRBJ2-7; TRBD2 is the table's D call, not checked against the DNA. TRBV21-1 is a pseudogene. The CDR3 covers 11 residues. The CDR3 region has the DNA TGTGCCAGCAGCAACCAGAGGGAGCAGTACTTC. This encodes CASSNQREQYF.

The chain combines TRBV2 with TRBJ2-7; 7 positions match TRBD2. This CDR3 spans 15 amino acids. V dropped 4 bases and J dropped 2; count of bases not matched to a gene: 8. CDR1 is SNHLY and CDR2 is FYNNEI in the germline V gene. The CDR3, as DNA: TGTGCCAGCAGTGGGGGGGGTGATTTACCCTACGAGCAGTACTTC. This gives the protein CASSGGGDLPYEQYF.

The chain combines TRBV5-1 with TRBJ2-7, with 7 bases fitting TRBD2. After removal of 0 bases from V and 2 bases from J, the junction contained 11 bases not matched to a gene. Germline-derived CDR1 and CDR2 are SGHRS and YFSETQ. This CDR3 region has 17 residues. The CDR3 DNA sequence: TGCGCCAGCAGCTTGGCCCTAGCGGTAGGGATACCCTACGAGCAGTACTTC. Residues: CASSLALAVGIPYEQYF.

This clone was picked up one time. The V gene is TRBV6-8, the J gene TRBJ2-5, with 7 bases lining up with TRBD1. V shed 7 bases and J 5 bases; nucleotides not matched to a gene: 19. There are 17 residues in the CDR3. Germline V gene lookup returns CDR1 MNHGY and CDR2 SAAAGT. The CDR3 loop reads CASNLKRTGDSGETQYF. The CDR3 DNA sequence: TGTGCCAGCAACCTAAAACGGACAGGCGACAGTGGGGAGACCCAGTACTTC.

The V and J genes are TRBV6-4 and TRBJ2-3; 10 bases match TRBD2. CDR3 length: 15 residues. The J segment lost 4 bases and the V segment lost 6 bases, leaving 7 bases of the junction unmatched. The germline CDR1 and CDR2 sequences are MRHNA and SNTAGT. The CDR3 nucleotides are TGTGCCAGCAGCCCTACTAGCGGGGCGGCAGATACGCAGTATTTT. Residues: CASSPTSGAADTQYF.

Only one count was recorded for this clone. The chain links TRBV12-3 or TRBV12-4 to TRBJ1-1, with D tentatively TRBD1 (5 bases). Trimming pared 7 bases from V and 3 bases from J, leaving 12 bases between. The CDR3 consists of 13 residues. The CDR3 sequence is CASNRGGDTEAFF. The DNA for the CDR3 is TGTGCCAGCAACCGGGGGGGGGACACTGAAGCTTTCTTT.

The chain carries TRBV5-4 and TRBJ1-6, with no clear D. Trimming cost V 3 bases and J 10 bases, with 17 bases left between them. The CDR3 spans 15 residues. The germline V gene has CDR1 SGHNT and CDR2 YYREEE (reference sequence). The DNA of the CDR3 is TGTGCCAGCAGCTCTGGCGGGGTAACGCGGTCACCCCTCCACTTT. Translated, it gives CASSSGGVTRSPLHF.

The V and J genes are TRBV29-1 and TRBJ1-1; tentative D call: TRBD1 (5 bases). Germline V lookup: CDR1 SQVTM, CDR2 ANQGSEA. The CDR3 has 13 residues. Trimming removed 4 bases from V and 1 base from J, with 10 bases in between. The DNA of the CDR3 is TGCAGCGTTGCCCGGACACCGAACACTGAAGCTTTCTTT. Protein product: CSVARTPNTEAFF.